Listed here are 16 T cell receptor beta chains from one sample, sequenced in a study of T cells in Graves' hyperthyroidism and ophthalmopathy. TCR beta CDR3 sequences were amplified from RNA transcripts. RT-PCR in the first round (using the HTBI primer set) targeted the TCR CDR3. TCRdb recomputed calls from the multiplex PCR reads with MiXCR, one row per CDR3 protein. Of about 520,000 distinct CDR3 sequences listed, roughly 25% are singletons. Sequences were obtained from blood. The source is a woman aged 25 to 39 with Graves' ophthalmopathy.

This clonotype was detected only a few times. This chain joins TRBV29-1 and TRBJ1-5; D perhaps matches TRBD1 (6 bases). The CDR3 covers 13 residues. The V and J ends lost 8 bases and 6 bases respectively, with 17 bases between them. Germline lookup yields CDR1 SQVTM and CDR2 ANQGSEA. CDR3 sequence: CSRMIGGGQPQHF. Here the CDR3 DNA reads TGCAGCCGTATGATAGGGGGAGGTCAGCCCCAGCATTTT.

The table lists this clonotype with many counts. The V gene is TRBV7-2, the J gene TRBJ1-2, with 10 bases aligning to TRBD1. The CDR3 contains 15 residues. V trimming: 1 base; J trimming: 8 bases; junction bases outside the gene matches: 7. The V gene's germline CDR1 is SGHTA and CDR2 FQGNSA. CDR3 in amino acids: CASSLVRRDRGGYTF. The CDR3 coding sequence is TGTGCCAGCAGCTTAGTCCGCCGGGACAGGGGCGGCTACACCTTC.

This clonotype showed up many times. The CDR3 sequence: CASSLSFDRGYEQYF. In DNA, the CDR3 is TGTGCCAGCAGCTTATCCTTCGACAGGGGGTACGAGCAGTACTTC. This chain connects TRBV7-2 to TRBJ2-7; 9 bases map to TRBD1. The CDR3 extends over 15 amino acids. Germline V gene data show CDR1 as SGHTA and CDR2 as FQGNSA. After removal of 2 bases from V and 4 bases from J, the junction contained 6 bases not matched to a gene.

The table lists this clonotype with many counts. The J gene is TRBJ1-5, the V gene TRBV6-5; D is unclear. Germline CDR1 is MNHEY and CDR2 is SVGAGI. The CDR3 loop spans 15 amino acids. V shed 6 bases and J shed 2 bases, with 14 bases lying between them. The CDR3 region has the DNA TGTGCCAGCAGCATCCAGGTGGTGGGCAATCAGCCCCAGCATTTT. Protein sequence: CASSIQVVGNQPQHF.

The rearrangement joins TRBV6-1 to TRBJ1-1; no clear D. V lost 6 bases to trimming and J lost 3 bases, with 8 bases between them. CDR3 size: 12 residues. CDR1 MNHNS and CDR2 SASEGT come from the germline V gene. CDR3 nucleotide sequence: TGTGCCAGCAGAACACAAGACACTGAAGCTTTCTTT. Its translation is CASRTQDTEAFF.

V and J are TRBV12-3 or TRBV12-4 and TRBJ1-5; D is possibly TRBD1 (5 bases). The CDR3 is 18 amino acids. V lost 4 bases and J 7 bases, leaving 26 bases between the germline ends. CDR3 nucleotide sequence: TGTGCCAGCAGTTCGACTACGGACATCCGACAAAGAGGGCAGCCCCAGCATTTT. As protein: CASSSTTDIRQRGQPQHF.

V is TRBV5-5 and J is TRBJ2-7; unclear D gene. This CDR3 comprises 16 residues. Germline-derived CDR1 and CDR2 are SGHKS and YYEKEE (reference sequence). The V gene lost 6 bases and the J gene lost 0 bases, with 19 bases spanning the gap. The CDR3: CASIPAGRTSSYEQYF. The CDR3 nucleotides are TGTGCCAGCATTCCCGCCGGACGGACGAGCTCCTACGAGCAGTACTTC.

This clonotype has more than one count but fewer than ten. This may be a read error, as it is one base from a much larger clone. The missing conserved phenylalanine or tryptophan at the end of this CDR3 makes a read error likely. The rearrangement joins TRBV7-7 to TRBJ1-3; D may be TRBD1 (5 bases). The CDR3 sequence is 15 residues long. Per germline, CDR1 SSHAT and CDR2 FNYEAQ (reference sequence). In nucleotides, the CDR3 is TGTGCTAGCAGCCCGGGGGGATCTTTGGGTAACACCATATATTTG. It translates to CASSPGGSLGNTIYL.

The chain couples TRBV6-1 to TRBJ1-1; no clear D gene. From germline, CDR1 is MNHNS and CDR2 SASEGT. This CDR3 is 12 amino acids long. The ends were cut back, 0 bases at V and 9 bases at J, with 8 bases in the middle. This chain's CDR3 is CASSEAQRKAFF. The CDR3 region has the DNA TGTGCCAGCAGTGAAGCTCAGCGGAAAGCTTTCTTT.

The chain uses TRBV20-1 and TRBJ1-2; 8 bases are shared with TRBD1. V trimming: 6 bases; J trimming: 4 bases; junction bases outside the gene matches: 7. From germline, CDR1 is DFQATT and CDR2 SNEGSKA (reference sequence). The CDR3 has 13 amino acids. CDR3 in DNA: TGCAGTGCCTATAGGACAGGGATCTATGGCTACACCTTC. Amino acid sequence: CSAYRTGIYGYTF.

This clonotype was recorded a few times. The chain links TRBV18 to TRBJ2-5; TRBD1 agrees at 8 bases. The CDR3 length is 15 residues. V trimming: 1 base; J trimming: 5 bases; junction bases outside the gene matches: 6. Germline V gives CDR1 KGHSH, CDR2 LQKENI. The CDR3 here is CASSPQGTGLETQYF. CDR3 coding DNA: TGTGCCAGCTCACCACAGGGGACAGGATTGGAGACCCAGTACTTC.

This clonotype was detected ten times or more. The chain combines TRBV6-5 with TRBJ2-5; perhaps TRBD1 as D (6 bases). Trimming cost V 8 bases and J 5 bases, with 15 bases left between them. CDR3 size: 13 residues. The germline CDR1 and CDR2 sequences are MNHEY and SVGAGI. As DNA, the CDR3 is TGTGCCAGCGGGAACAGGGCCTGGGAGACCCAGTACTTC. Its protein product is CASGNRAWETQYF.

This clonotype was counted once. The chain carries TRBV12-3 or TRBV12-4 and TRBJ2-5; 9 bases fit TRBD2. After removal of 5 bases from V and 1 base from J, the junction contained 5 bases not matched to a gene. CDR3 length equals 15 residues. The CDR3 is CASSLSGGIQETQYF. The CDR3 DNA is TGTGCCAGCAGTCTTAGCGGGGGAATCCAAGAGACCCAGTACTTC.

The CDR3 DNA sequence: TGTGCCAGTAGTATTCATTTGGGACAGTTGAATCAGCCCCAGCATTTT. Translation gives CASSIHLGQLNQPQHF. J is TRBJ1-5 and V is TRBV19, with 7 bases that match TRBD1. The trim removed 3 bases at V and 4 bases at J, leaving 9 bases unmatched. Germline assignment: CDR1 LNHDA and CDR2 SQIVND (reference sequence). The CDR3 sequence is 16 residues long.

This clonotype has at least ten counts. CDR3 in DNA: TGTGCCAGCAGTTACCCCCCGACAGGGAACAATCAGCCCCAGCATTTT. It yields the protein CASSYPPTGNNQPQHF. This chain connects TRBV6-2 or TRBV6-3 to TRBJ1-5, with 7 bases that match TRBD1. Per germline, CDR1 MNHEY and CDR2 SVGEGT. After removal of 2 bases from V and 3 bases from J, the junction contained 7 bases not matched to a gene. The CDR3 runs to 16 residues.

This clonotype has a count of ten or more. The chain uses TRBV6-9 and TRBJ2-5, with 7 bases matching TRBD1. CDR1 and CDR2 from the germline V gene are MNHGY and SVAAGI. Trimming at V came to 6 bases and at J to 2 bases, leaving 3 bases not matched to a gene. The CDR3 is 13 residues long. Here the CDR3 reads CASRKQGQETQYF. The CDR3 nucleotides are TGTGCCAGCAGAAAACAGGGGCAAGAGACCCAGTACTTC.